This TCR beta chain came from a study of T cell responses to AZD1222 COVID-19 vaccine. Germline lookup yields CDR1 SGHKS and CDR2 YYEKEE (reference sequence). V was clipped by 1 base and J by 4 bases, with 6 bases between them. This CDR3 has 13 residues. Some clones are missing from TCRdb's copy, which holds only in-frame ones; the method was immunoSEQ multiplex PCR. The sample holds more than 85,000 clones, roughly 84% seen once. The TCR sequence derives from an adult in good health. This sequence joins TRBV5-5 and TRBJ2-1; D unclear. The material sequenced was peripheral blood, taken on day 0 of AZD1222 vaccination. The CDR3 DNA is TGTGCCAGCAGCTTGCCCCTATACAATGAGCAGTTCTTC. Translated: CASSLPLYNEQFF. Based on the CDR3 plus reference TRBV5-5 and TRBJ2-1, the full variable domain is DAGVTQSPTHLIKTRGQQVTLRCSPISGHKSVSWYQQVLGQGPQFIFQYYEKEERGRGNFPDRFSARQFPNYSSELNVNALLLGDSALYLCASSLPLYNEQFFGPGTRLTVL.